The 32 T cell receptor beta chains reported below all come from one sample, sequenced in a study of T cells in women clearing cervical HPV infection. Profiled with immunoSEQ multiplex PCR; TCRdb holds only in-frame clones, not every one. This repertoire comprises some 37,000 clones; its ten largest clones make up roughly 1.6%. Sequencing input: blood buffy coat. The receptors shown here come from a woman between 18 and 70 years old with a cervical HPV16 infection that either progressed to CIN3+ or cleared (not recorded which).

In the case of this clone: The read terminates 3 residues before the CDR3 end, so the remaining end is supplied by the germline J gene. The chain is built from TRBV10-3 and TRBJ1-5; 8 bases map to TRBD1. The CDR3 consists of 17 residues. The germline V gene encodes CDR1 ENHRY and CDR2 SYGVKD. The V gene end was trimmed by 0 bases and the J gene end by 7 bases; junction bases not matched to a gene: 11. CDR3 sequence: CAISESGGVQGAQPQHF. The covered CDR3 bases are TGTGCCATCAGTGAGTCGGGGGGGGTGCAGGGGGCACAGCCC.

Points on this clone: With the read ending 3 residues before the CDR3 end, the germline J gene is used to fill in that end. V usage is TRBV13 and J usage is TRBJ2-3, with 8 nucleotides matching TRBD2. V shed 5 bases, J shed 5 bases, and the junction held 9 bases outside the gene matches. The CDR3 sequence is 15 residues long. The germline V gene encodes CDR1 PRHDT and CDR2 FYEKMQ (reference sequence). The chain's CDR3 is CASSGRGENGDTQYF. Incomplete CDR3 DNA: TGTGCCAGCAGCGGGCGGGGGGAAAACGGAGATACG.

Considering frequency, this clone is medium-sized. The CDR3 bases that were read are TGTGCCACCGGGGGGGGCAACATAAACATT. This encodes CATGGGNINI. The entire CDR3 protein reads CATGGGNINIQYF. This rearrangement joins TRBV19 to TRBJ2-4; 8 bases align to TRBD2. The CDR3 end lies 3 residues beyond the end of the read and is filled in from the germline J gene. The CDR3 extends over 13 amino acids. Germline CDR1 and CDR2: LNHDA and SQIVND (reference sequence). V lost 10 bases and J lost 6; bases outside the gene matches: 8.

On this clone: Read data end 3 residues before the CDR3 end; the end is taken from the germline J gene. This chain uses TRBV4-1 with TRBJ2-6, with 8 positions matching TRBD1. Germline assignment: CDR1 MGHRA and CDR2 YSYEKL. The CDR3 runs 16 residues. The J segment lost 0 bases and the V segment lost 4 bases, leaving 2 bases of the junction unmatched. The DNA read from the CDR3 is TGCGCCAGCAGCCGAGGACAGGGCTCTGGGGCCAACGTC. It yields the protein CASSRGQGSGANV. The full CDR3 protein reads CASSRGQGSGANVLTF.

A remark on this clone: The sequence runs out 3 residues before the end of the CDR3; the remainder is reconstructed from the germline J gene. This specimen includes other DNA sequences encoding the same CDR3. The chain couples TRBV18 to TRBJ1-3; TRBD1 matches at 8 bases. Trimming at V came to 1 base and at J to 2 bases, leaving 4 bases not matched to a gene. Germline assignment: CDR1 KGHSH and CDR2 LQKENI. The length of the CDR3 is 16 residues. The covered CDR3 bases are TGTGCCAGCTCACCACTCCGGACAGGGACTGGAAACACC. Protein product: CASSPLRTGTGNT. The complete CDR3 protein is CASSPLRTGTGNTIYF.

About this clone itself: The CDR3 end falls 3 residues outside the read, so it is completed with the germline J gene. V is TRBV20-1 and J is TRBJ2-1; TRBD2 matches 7 bases. The CDR3 totals 13 residues. Losses at the gene ends were 2 bases for V and 8 bases for J; bases not matched to a gene: 6. Germline V CDR1 and CDR2: DFQATT, SNEGSKA (reference sequence). The sequenced CDR3 bases are TGCAGTGCTAGACGGGGGGTTGGGGATGAG. It specifies CSARRGVGDE. The full CDR3 is CSARRGVGDEQFF.

The CDR3 is CASTKAGGGHTGELFF. Partial CDR3 DNA: TGTGCCAGCACCAAGGCCGGGGGAGGCCACACCGGGGAG. The rearrangement uses TRBV27 and TRBJ2-2; D perhaps matches TRBD2 (6 bases). The CDR3 end is not reached by the read, which stops 3 residues before it; the germline J gene fills it in. The CDR3 loop spans 16 amino acids. V was clipped by 7 bases and J by 3 bases, with 18 bases between them. Per the germline V gene, CDR1 is MNHEY and CDR2 is SMNVEV (reference sequence).

A note on this clone: The CDR3 end falls 3 residues outside the read, so it is completed with the germline J gene. The gene calls are TRBV6-1 and TRBJ1-5, with a tentative D call TRBD1 (6 bases). The germline gives CDR1 MNHNS, CDR2 SASEGT. V lost 4 bases and J lost 1, with 11 bases in between. CDR3 length equals 15 residues. The part of the CDR3 DNA that was read is TGTGCCAGCAGTGCCAGTAGGGGGAGCAATCAGCCC. Amino acids: CASSASRGSNQP. The entire CDR3 protein is CASSASRGSNQPQHF.

Details on this clone: Read sequence stops 3 residues before the CDR3 end, and the germline J gene provides the missing end. The V call is TRBV5-1, the J call TRBJ1-2; 12 bases are shared with TRBD1. CDR1 and CDR2 (germline): SGHRS, YFSETQ. The V and J ends lost 4 bases and 6 bases, in that order; junction bases with no gene match: 10. The CDR3 has 16 residues. The CDR3 reads CASSQKPGQGAHGYTF. CDR3 bases read: TGCGCCAGCAGCCAAAAACCGGGACAGGGGGCGCATGGC.

Of note for this clone: The read terminates 3 residues before the CDR3 end, so the remaining end is supplied by the germline J gene. The chain has TRBV7-2 and TRBJ1-2, with a weak D call TRBD1 (5 bases). This CDR3 region has 15 residues. The germline gives CDR1 SGHTA, CDR2 FQGNSA. CDR3 sequence reads: CASIRGDLSTDTYTF. The CDR3 DNA, read in part, is TGTGCCAGCATCCGGGGGGACCTTAGCACAGATACC.

As regards this clone: The read comes to an end 3 residues before the CDR3 does, leaving the germline J gene to fill in the end. This chain links TRBV5-1 with TRBJ1-4; D might be TRBD1 (5 bases). This CDR3 is built from 15 residues. The V gene's germline CDR1 is SGHRS and CDR2 YFSETQ. Trimming stripped 3 bases from V and 0 bases from J, with 9 bases between. The sequenced CDR3 bases are TGCGCCAGCAGCTCCCAAGGGGCAACTAATGAAAAA. Amino acids: CASSSQGATNEK. The CDR3, in full, reads CASSSQGATNEKLFF. Full variable domain (rest looked up from reference TRBV5-1 and TRBJ1-4): KAGVTQTPRYLIKTRGQQVTLSCSPISGHRSVSWYQQTPGQGLQFLFEYFSETQRNKGNFPGRFSGRQFSNSRSEMNVSTLELGDSALYLCASSSQGATNEKLFFGSGTQLSVL.

Concerning this clone itself: Sequencing ends 3 residues short of the CDR3 end; the germline J gene provides the rest. The V and J genes are TRBV18 and TRBJ1-2; possibly TRBD1 for D (5 bases). Germline values: CDR1 KGHSH, CDR2 LQKENI. The CDR3 is made up of 12 amino acids. CDR3 DNA, as far as it was read: TGTGCCAGCTCACCCTCGACAGCCGAC. Translation: CASSPSTAD. The full CDR3 protein is CASSPSTADYTF.

About this clone itself: The read terminates 3 residues ahead of where the CDR3 ends, so the germline J gene completes it. The chain joins TRBV30 to TRBJ1-1; D call uncertain. CDR3 length equals 13 residues. Trimming took 3 bases from V and 0 from J, leaving 8 bases between them. Germline CDR1 and CDR2: GTSNPN and SVGIG (reference sequence). The chain's CDR3 is CAWRDLMNTEAFF. The sequenced CDR3 bases are TGTGCCTGGAGGGACTTGATGAACACTGAA.

A note on this clone: The CDR3 end falls 3 residues outside the read, so it is completed with the germline J gene. The chain joins TRBV19 to TRBJ1-2; TRBD1 matches at 7 bases. Germline assignment: CDR1 LNHDA and CDR2 SQIVND (reference sequence). The CDR3 has 14 residues. CDR3 loop: CASSRGTAYNDYTF. The covered CDR3 bases are TGTGCCAGTAGTAGGGGGACAGCCTACAATGAC.

Comment on this clone: Read coverage stops 3 residues before the CDR3 terminus; the germline J gene supplies the remainder. The chain joins TRBV2 to TRBJ2-3; 7 bases are a match to TRBD2. Germline assignment: CDR1 SNHLY and CDR2 FYNNEI. The CDR3 extends over 16 amino acids. The part of the CDR3 DNA that was read is TGTGCCAGCAGTGAACAAGGGGTAGCGGGCAATCAGCCG. It translates to CASSEQGVAGNQP. Given in full, the CDR3 is CASSEQGVAGNQPQYF.

On this clone: The observed sequence ends 3 residues before the CDR3 terminus, with the missing tail filled in from the germline J gene. This sequence joins TRBV20-1 and TRBJ2-5, with D possibly matching TRBD1 (6 bases). Germline V CDR1 and CDR2: DFQATT, SNEGSKA (reference sequence). The length of the CDR3 is 14 residues. The ends were cut back, 0 bases at V and 7 bases at J, with 15 bases in the middle. The CDR3 bases that were read are TGCAGTGCTAGAGATAGGCCAGGGGTAGGGACC. Translating gives CSARDRPGVGT. The whole CDR3 region reads CSARDRPGVGTQYF.

Regarding this clone: Read data end 3 residues before the CDR3 end; the end is taken from the germline J gene. The chain carries TRBV19 and TRBJ1-1; a weak D match, TRBD1 (6 bases). Trimming stripped 1 base from V and 1 base from J, with 16 bases between. CDR3 length equals 17 residues. The germline V gene encodes CDR1 LNHDA and CDR2 SQIVND (reference sequence). The CDR3 loop is CASSIGGTPYKNTEAFF. CDR3 bases read: TGTGCCAGTAGTATAGGTGGGACACCGTATAAGAACACTGAA.

In the case of this clone: With the read ending 3 residues before the CDR3 end, the germline J gene is used to fill in that end. The genes are TRBV6-1 and TRBJ2-1; D perhaps matches TRBD2 (6 bases). Trimming took off 2 bases at V and 0 bases at J, with 11 bases between the two ends. This CDR3 comprises 16 residues. The germline gives CDR1 MNHNS, CDR2 SASEGT. The chain's CDR3 is CASSETPGGSYNEQFF. The part of the CDR3 DNA that was read is TGTGCCAGCAGTGAAACCCCCGGGGGCTCCTACAATGAG.

Remarks on this clone: The read gets to within 3 residues of the CDR3 end, and the germline J gene fills in the rest. This rearrangement joins TRBV19 to TRBJ1-2; 10 nucleotides line up with TRBD1. Germline lookup yields CDR1 LNHDA and CDR2 SQIVND (reference sequence). The CDR3 has 14 amino acids. With 5 bases clipped from V and 2 bases from J, the junction kept 2 bases outside the gene matches. The sequenced part of the CDR3 DNA is TGTGCCAGTAGTCCGGGACAGGGGAACTATGGC. Protein: CASSPGQGNYG. The full CDR3 protein reads CASSPGQGNYGYTF.

Comments on this clone: The read comes to an end 3 residues before the CDR3 does, leaving the germline J gene to fill in the end. The gene calls are TRBV29-1 and TRBJ2-5, with D maybe TRBD2 (5 bases). CDR3 size: 12 residues. Germline V CDR1 and CDR2: SQVTM, ANQGSEA. V gave up 5 bases and J gave up 4 bases, with 11 bases separating them. The CDR3 loop reads CSVRISVETQYF. The CDR3 DNA, read in part, is TGCAGCGTTCGGATTAGCGTAGAGACC.

About this clone itself: The read ends 3 residues shy of where the CDR3 ends; the end is completed using the germline J gene. This chain links TRBV2 with TRBJ1-6; no definite D call. In germline, CDR1 is SNHLY, CDR2 FYNNEI. The CDR3 has 16 amino acids. V was clipped by 3 bases and J by 0 bases, with 9 bases between them. This CDR3 reads CASSDKLSSYNSPLHF. Partial CDR3 DNA: TGTGCCAGCAGTGATAAGCTGAGCTCCTATAATTCACCC.

Concerning this clone itself: The read stops 3 residues short of the end of the CDR3; the missing end is completed from the germline J gene. The gene calls are TRBV20-1 and TRBJ2-1; D is possibly TRBD1 (5 bases). Germline values: CDR1 DFQATT, CDR2 SNEGSKA (reference sequence). CDR3 length: 17 amino acids. The germline V and J ends were trimmed by 0 bases and 0 bases, with 15 bases remaining between them. CDR3 DNA (partial): TGCAGTGCTAGAGATTGGTCTGGACACCACTCCTACAATGAG. Residues: CSARDWSGHHSYNE. The whole CDR3 sequence reads CSARDWSGHHSYNEQFF.

As for this clone: The read ends 3 residues shy of where the CDR3 ends; the end is completed using the germline J gene. The V call is TRBV6-2 or TRBV6-3, the J call TRBJ2-5, with D possibly TRBD1 on 5 matching bases. Germline CDR1 reads MNHEY; CDR2 reads SVGEGT. The CDR3 totals 12 residues. With 6 bases removed from V and 4 bases from J, the gap between germline ends came to 9 bases. The sequenced part of the CDR3 DNA is TGTGCCAGCAGCCAGGGCTCAGAGACC. Translated: CASSQGSET. The CDR3 as a whole reads CASSQGSETQYF.

Note on this clone: The read ends 3 residues before the CDR3 terminus; that terminus is restored from the germline J gene. This chain connects TRBV7-9 to TRBJ1-5, with D tentatively TRBD1 (5 bases). V shed 1 base and J shed 6 bases, with 7 bases lying between them. Germline values: CDR1 SEHNR, CDR2 FQNEAQ (reference sequence). This CDR3 is built from 13 residues. CDR3 region: CASSLGGGQPQHF. The CDR3 DNA, read in part, is TGTGCCAGCAGCTTAGGGGGGGGTCAGCCC.

To note about this clone: Read coverage stops 3 residues before the CDR3 terminus; the germline J gene supplies the remainder. The chain links TRBV6-2 or TRBV6-3 to TRBJ2-5; the match to TRBD2 covers 9 bases. CDR1 MNHEY and CDR2 SVGEGT come from the germline V gene. The CDR3 covers 15 residues. Trimming removed 6 bases from V and 5 bases from J; junction bases left unmatched: 10. The DNA read from the CDR3 is TGTGCCAGCAGCCCCTCCGCGGGGGGGGCGGAGACC. This translates into CASSPSAGGAET. The complete CDR3 sequence is CASSPSAGGAETQYF.

Comment on this clone: The CDR3 is cut off 3 residues early in the read; its end comes from the germline J gene. The V and J genes are TRBV9 and TRBJ2-5, with 10 bases fitting TRBD2. V dropped 6 bases and J dropped 2; count of bases not matched to a gene: 4. Germline values: CDR1 SGDLS, CDR2 YYNGEE. This CDR3 is 14 amino acids long. Partial CDR3 DNA: TGTGCCAGCAACATAGCGGGGGGTCAAGAGACC. It is translated as CASNIAGGQET. In full, the CDR3 reads CASNIAGGQETQYF.

In the case of this clone: The missing CDR3 end, 3 residues past where the read stops, is filled in from the germline J gene. The J gene is TRBJ1-2, the V gene TRBV5-8; 7 bases are shared with TRBD1. Germline trimming cut 5 bases from V and 6 bases from J; bases unmatched to any gene: 4. CDR1 is SGHTS and CDR2 is YDEGEE in the germline V gene. This CDR3 region has 12 residues. The CDR3 sequence is CASRQGDDGYTF. CDR3 DNA, as far as it was read: TGTGCCAGCAGGCAGGGGGATGATGGC.

Regarding this clone: The read halts 3 residues ahead of the CDR3 end, with the missing end drawn from the germline J gene. The J gene is TRBJ2-4, the V gene TRBV6-2 or TRBV6-3; 7 bases agree with TRBD1. This CDR3 contains 17 residues. Trimming took 5 bases from V and 0 from J; bases not matched to a gene: 10. Germline CDR1 and CDR2: MNHEY and SVGEGT. This CDR3 is CASSTQKTGLAKNIQYF. Partial CDR3 DNA: TGTGCCAGCAGTACCCAAAAGACAGGGTTAGCCAAAAACATT.

On this clone: Coverage ceases 3 residues before the CDR3 finishes, and the germline J gene fills in the end. The chain has TRBV10-3 and TRBJ1-1; D is unresolved. CDR3 size: 11 residues. Trimming took 10 bases from V and 3 from J, leaving 9 bases between them. Germline CDR1 reads ENHRY; CDR2 reads SYGVKD. The sequenced part of the CDR3 DNA is TGTGCCACCGGCGGGGACACTGAA. Its protein is CATGGDTE. The whole CDR3 reads CATGGDTEAFF.

For this clone: The read ends 3 residues shy of where the CDR3 ends; the end is completed using the germline J gene. The J gene is TRBJ2-2, the V gene TRBV2; D is unclear. CDR3 length: 14 residues. Germline-derived CDR1 and CDR2 are SNHLY and FYNNEI. The CDR3 here is CASIRLATNEKLFF. The sequenced CDR3 bases are TGTGCCAGCATTCGACTGGCAACTAATGAAAAG.

In the case of this clone: The read ends 3 residues before the CDR3 terminus; that terminus is restored from the germline J gene. The chain couples TRBV2 to TRBJ2-7; TRBD2 matches 10 bases. V gave up 3 bases and J gave up 2 bases; unmatched junction bases: 10. This CDR3 has 17 amino acids. From germline, CDR1 is SNHLY and CDR2 FYNNEI. The covered CDR3 bases are TGTGCCAGCAGTGATAGGGGACTAGCGCGCCCACCCTACGAG. This codes for CASSDRGLARPPYE. The complete CDR3 reads CASSDRGLARPPYEQYF.

Concerning this clone itself: Read sequence stops 3 residues before the CDR3 end, and the germline J gene provides the missing end. This chain uses TRBV2 with TRBJ2-2; D ambiguous. The CDR3 runs 14 residues. Germline CDR1 and CDR2: SNHLY and FYNNEI. The CDR3 sequence: CASSEAQLNEKLFF. Incomplete CDR3 DNA: TGTGCCAGCAGTGAGGCACAGCTTAATGAAAAG.